A single sample gave rise to the 12 T cell receptor beta chains below, sequenced in a study of T cell changes during pregnancy in multiple sclerosis. Profiling relied on immunoSEQ multiplex PCR, and the TCRdb table lists in-frame clones only, not all of them. The table records approximately 40,000 clones, around 89% of them present only once. The material was CD4+ T cells from peripheral blood mononuclear cells, obtained in the first trimester of pregnancy. These receptors were obtained from a female donor with multiple sclerosis, enrolled in a pregnancy study.

This clone appeared a few times. The genes are TRBV5-1 and TRBJ2-7; 9 nucleotides match TRBD2. CDR3 length: 14 amino acids. V shed 0 bases, J shed 6 bases, and the junction held 4 bases outside the gene matches. In germline, CDR1 is SGHRS, CDR2 YFSETQ. This CDR3 is CASSLAAGGSEQYF. CDR3 sequence (DNA): TGCGCCAGCAGCTTGGCAGCGGGGGGATCCGAGCAGTACTTC. The full variable domain, with the rest looked up from reference TRBV5-1 and TRBJ2-7, is KAGVTQTPRYLIKTRGQQVTLSCSPISGHRSVSWYQQTPGQGLQFLFEYFSETQRNKGNFPGRFSGRQFSNSRSEMNVSTLELGDSALYLCASSLAAGGSEQYFGPGTRLTVT.

This rearrangement joins TRBV4-1 to TRBJ1-6, with 10 nucleotides matching TRBD1. The CDR3 has 16 residues. Germline values: CDR1 MGHRA, CDR2 YSYEKL. V lost 4 bases and J lost 10; bases outside the gene matches: 10. The chain's CDR3 is CASSLMRDRGGSPLHF. In DNA form, the CDR3 reads TGCGCCAGCAGCCTCATGCGGGACAGGGGAGGATCACCCCTCCACTTT.

The V gene is TRBV6-6, the J gene TRBJ1-1, with TRBD1 identical over 7 bases. This CDR3 has 13 residues. Trimming at V came to 7 bases and at J to 1 base, leaving 3 bases not matched to a gene. Germline CDR1 and CDR2: MNHNY and SVGAGI (reference sequence). CDR3 sequence reads: CASMGQSNTEAFF. For the CDR3, the DNA is TGTGCCAGCATGGGACAGTCGAACACTGAAGCTTTCTTT.

The rearrangement joins TRBV7-9 to TRBJ2-1, with a tentative D call TRBD2 (5 bases). Between the trimmed V and J ends, which lost 5 bases and 0 bases, there was a span of 14 bases. Germline V gene sequence: CDR1 SEHNR, CDR2 FQNEAQ (reference sequence). CDR3 size: 16 residues. The CDR3 bases are TGTGCCAGCAGCGTATGGACGGGGAGCTCCTACAATGAGCAGTTCTTC. It specifies CASSVWTGSSYNEQFF.

A word on this clone: One end of the junction fails to match germline, which may point to a read error. The chain uses TRBV10-3 and TRBJ1-2; the match to TRBD1 covers 7 bases. The germline CDR1 and CDR2 sequences are ENHRY and SYGVKD. This CDR3 region has 16 residues. DNA of the CDR3: TGTGCCATCAGTGATAGAGGGGGCGACGCTAACCATGGCTACACCTTC. Translating gives CAISDRGGDANHGYTF.

V usage is TRBV9 and J usage is TRBJ2-2, with 7 positions matching TRBD2. Germline values: CDR1 SGDLS, CDR2 YYNGEE. This CDR3 has 15 amino acids. Trimming took 2 bases from V and 7 from J; bases not matched to a gene: 8. For the CDR3, the DNA is TGTGCCAGCAGCGTGACGGGGGGATCTGGCGGGGAGCTGTTTTTT. Translated: CASSVTGGSGGELFF.

The chain links TRBV14 to TRBJ2-2, with 13 bases aligning to TRBD2. Germline-derived CDR1 and CDR2 are SGHDN and FVKESK. V was clipped by 5 bases and J by 4 bases; unmatched bases: 10. CDR3 length: 18 residues. CDR3: CASSAWTSGSTGTGELFF. DNA of the CDR3: TGTGCCAGCAGCGCCTGGACTAGCGGGAGTACGGGCACCGGGGAGCTGTTTTTT.

This clone was seen a few times. The genes are TRBV11-2 and TRBJ2-7; D perhaps matches TRBD2 (6 bases). The CDR3 contains 15 residues. V lost 4 bases and J 4 bases, leaving 17 bases between the germline ends. Germline CDR1 and CDR2: SGHAT and FQNNGV. The chain's CDR3 is CASSWAGQGRYEQYF. The CDR3 nucleotides are TGTGCCAGCAGCTGGGCGGGGCAGGGTCGGTACGAGCAGTACTTC.

This chain links TRBV7-9 with TRBJ1-1, with D possibly being TRBD1 (6 bases). This CDR3 spans 14 amino acids. Germline V gives CDR1 SEHNR, CDR2 FQNEAQ (reference sequence). Trimming shortened V by 5 bases and J by 4 bases, and 14 bases separated the two germline ends. The CDR3, as DNA: TGTGCCAGCAGCCCCCTAGGGGGTGGCACTGAAGCTTTCTTT. Protein: CASSPLGGGTEAFF.

This chain connects TRBV14 to TRBJ2-5; the D gene is possibly TRBD1 (6 bases). This CDR3 contains 14 residues. V shed 1 base and J shed 4 bases, with 10 bases lying between them. Germline V CDR1 and CDR2: SGHDN, FVKESK. CDR3 residues: CASSQAGVGETQYF. The CDR3 DNA reads TGTGCCAGCAGCCAAGCAGGGGTAGGAGAGACCCAGTACTTC.

The rearrangement links TRBV4-2 to TRBJ2-2; a possible D gene is TRBD1 (6 bases). Germline V gives CDR1 LGHNA, CDR2 YNFKEQ. This CDR3 comprises 16 residues. Trimming took off 1 base at V and 5 bases at J, with 14 bases between the two ends. As DNA, the CDR3 is TGTGCCAGCAGCCAAGCACAGGGTGTTTGGACCGGGGAGCTGTTTTTT. Translating it yields CASSQAQGVWTGELFF.

This clone has only a few counts. The rearrangement joins TRBV5-1 to TRBJ2-1, with 10 bases fitting TRBD2. Germline CDR1 is SGHRS and CDR2 is YFSETQ. This CDR3 contains 16 residues. The V segment lost 0 bases and the J segment 4 bases; nucleotides outside the gene matches: 4. Written as DNA, the CDR3 is TGCGCCAGCAGCTTGGCCCTAGCGGGGGCATACAATGAGCAGTTCTTC. Amino acids: CASSLALAGAYNEQFF. The full variable domain, its missing parts supplied by reference TRBV5-1 and TRBJ2-1, is KAGVTQTPRYLIKTRGQQVTLSCSPISGHRSVSWYQQTPGQGLQFLFEYFSETQRNKGNFPGRFSGRQFSNSRSEMNVSTLELGDSALYLCASSLALAGAYNEQFFGPGTRLTVL.